One sample yielded the 29 T cell receptor beta chains listed below, sequenced in a study of blood T cell repertoires in COVID-19. Only in-frame clones appear in the TCRdb table, and some are missing; sequencing was by immunoSEQ multiplex PCR. In the table there are 270,000 or so clones, about nine tenths of which are singletons. Sequences were obtained from PBMCs or T cells enriched from blood (not recorded which). The receptors shown here come from a woman between 40 and 55 years old with acute COVID-19.

This clone has only one observation. J is TRBJ2-5 and V is TRBV5-1; no reliable D call. CDR1 is SGHRS, CDR2 YFSETQ, per germline. CDR3 length: 12 amino acids. Deletions cut 1 base from V and 5 bases from J, with 6 bases between. CDR3 coding DNA: TGCGCCAGCAGCTTGTCACGGGAGACCCAGTACTTC. Its translation is CASSLSRETQYF.

The rearrangement joins TRBV6-5 to TRBJ2-7; possible D gene TRBD2, 7 bases. CDR3 length: 14 amino acids. V lost 6 bases, J lost 5 bases, and 17 bases lay in between. Per germline, CDR1 MNHEY and CDR2 SVGAGI. In DNA form, the CDR3 reads TGTGCCAGCAGATCCTCGGGGGGCCCCCACGAGCAGTACTTC. Translated: CASRSSGGPHEQYF.

The rearrangement links TRBV24-1 to TRBJ2-7; 9 bases fit TRBD1. The CDR3 contains 15 residues. J gave up 2 bases and V 4 bases, and 5 bases lay outside the gene matches. Germline CDR1 is KGHDR and CDR2 is SFDVKD. DNA for the CDR3: TGTGCCACCAGTGAAGGGACAGGGCCCCCCTACGAGCAGTACTTC. Residues: CATSEGTGPPYEQYF.

V and J are TRBV24-1 and TRBJ2-7; 7 bases are shared with TRBD1. J lost 5 bases, V lost 3 bases, and 9 bases had no gene match. Germline lookup yields CDR1 KGHDR and CDR2 SFDVKD. The CDR3 runs 15 residues. The CDR3 bases are TGTGCCACCAGTGATCCCGGGACAGCCGTGAACGAGCAGTACTTC. Its translation is CATSDPGTAVNEQYF.

This clone was seen just once. The chain carries TRBV29-1 and TRBJ1-3; D perhaps matches TRBD1 (6 bases). Germline V gives CDR1 SQVTM, CDR2 ANQGSEA. The ends were cut back, 1 base at V and 4 bases at J, with 14 bases in the middle. The CDR3 loop spans 15 amino acids. In nucleotides, the CDR3 is TGCAGCGTTGAAGCCCGGGGGGGCCGCGGAAACACCATATATTTT. It specifies CSVEARGGRGNTIYF. The entire variable domain, with the rest obtained from reference TRBV29-1 and TRBJ1-3, is as follows: SAVISQKPSRDICQRGTSLTIQCQVDSQVTMMFWYRQQPGQSLTLIATANQGSEATYESGFVIDKFPISRPNLTFSTLTVSNMSPEDSSIYLCSVEARGGRGNTIYFGEGSWLTVV.

V usage is TRBV6-5 and J usage is TRBJ1-4, with D possibly TRBD1 on 5 matching bases. V dropped 6 bases and J dropped 5 bases, with 10 bases sitting between them. This CDR3 has 13 amino acids. The V gene's germline CDR1 is MNHEY and CDR2 SVGAGI. The DNA for the CDR3 is TGTGCCAGCAGACCCCGACAGAATGAAAAACTGTTTTTT. It specifies CASRPRQNEKLFF.

DNA of the CDR3: TGTGCCAGCAGCTTACAAGGGGCCTACACTGAAGCTTTCTTT. Residues: CASSLQGAYTEAFF. V usage is TRBV11-2 and J usage is TRBJ1-1, with D possibly being TRBD1 (5 bases). V was cut by 2 bases and J by 3 bases, with 10 bases left in between. The CDR3 runs to 14 residues. Germline values: CDR1 SGHAT, CDR2 FQNNGV.

This rearrangement joins TRBV19 to TRBJ2-3; possible D gene TRBD2, 6 bases. Germline values: CDR1 LNHDA, CDR2 SQIVND (reference sequence). CDR3 length equals 14 residues. V was trimmed by 3 bases and J by 1 base, leaving 8 bases between them. CDR3 amino acids: CASSMGGGTDTQYF. In DNA, the CDR3 is TGTGCCAGTAGTATGGGAGGTGGCACAGATACGCAGTATTTT.

The chain recombines TRBV7-3 with TRBJ1-2, with D tentatively TRBD1 (6 bases). Trimming pared 6 bases from V and 7 bases from J, leaving 21 bases between. CDR1 and CDR2 (germline): SGHTA, FQGTGA. The length of the CDR3 is 15 residues. This chain's CDR3 is CASSPKSGVTGGYTF. The CDR3, as DNA: TGTGCCAGCAGTCCAAAATCAGGGGTGACGGGTGGCTACACCTTC.

V is TRBV24-1 and J is TRBJ1-2; TRBD1 might be the D (6 bases). V shed 4 bases and J shed 2 bases, with 13 bases lying between them. CDR1 and CDR2 from the germline V gene are KGHDR and SFDVKD. The CDR3 is 15 amino acids. In DNA form, the CDR3 reads TGTGCCACCAGTGACCCGACAGGCTCGAACTATGGCTACACCTTC. It codes for CATSDPTGSNYGYTF.

This chain links TRBV28 with TRBJ2-7, with TRBD1 identical over 10 bases. The junction had 7 bases not matched to a gene; V was cut back by 4 bases and J by 7 bases. Germline V CDR1 and CDR2: MDHEN, SYDVKM. This CDR3 has 14 residues. The CDR3: CASSSGTGVNEQYF. DNA of the CDR3: TGTGCCAGCAGTTCCGGGACAGGGGTGAATGAGCAGTACTTC.

This clone was recorded only once. This chain links TRBV24-1 with TRBJ1-1; D possibly corresponds to TRBD1 (6 bases). CDR3 size: 14 residues. V gave up 2 bases and J gave up 5 bases, with 11 bases separating them. CDR1 KGHDR and CDR2 SFDVKD come from the germline V gene. The CDR3 nucleotides are TGTGCCACCAGTGATTCGGGAAGGGGGACTGAAGCTTTCTTT. Translating gives CATSDSGRGTEAFF.

The chain has TRBV7-9 and TRBJ1-4; a possible D gene is TRBD1 (6 bases). The CDR3 totals 15 residues. V was clipped by 0 bases and J by 7 bases, with 12 bases between them. CDR1 is SEHNR and CDR2 is FQNEAQ in the germline V gene (reference sequence). The chain's CDR3 is CASSLATGLTEKLFF. The CDR3 DNA reads as TGTGCCAGCAGCTTAGCTACAGGGTTAACTGAAAAACTGTTTTTT. The whole variable domain, remainder taken from reference TRBV7-9 and TRBJ1-4, is DTGVSQNPRHKITKRGQNVTFRCDPISEHNRLYWYRQTLGQGPEFLTYFQNEAQLEKSRLLSDRFSAERPKGSFSTLEIQRTEQGDSAMYLCASSLATGLTEKLFFGSGTQLSVL.

This chain's CDR3 is CASSLDSNYGYTF. The DNA for the CDR3 is TGTGCCAGCAGTTTGGACAGTAACTATGGCTACACCTTC. V is TRBV28 and J is TRBJ1-2; D perhaps matches TRBD1 (6 bases). The germline V gene has CDR1 MDHEN and CDR2 SYDVKM. The V end lost 3 bases, the J end lost 1 base, and 6 bases lay between the germline ends. CDR3 length: 13 residues.

The sample holds one count of this clone. The V call is TRBV7-6, the J call TRBJ2-2; TRBD2 matches 8 bases. From germline, CDR1 is SGHVS and CDR2 FNYEAQ. The CDR3 runs to 17 residues. V shed 3 bases and J 6 bases; nucleotides not matched to a gene: 12. CDR3 nucleotides: TGTGCCAGCAGCTTCGGGGGGGCTCCTGTGACCGCCGGGGAGCTGTTTTTT. Protein: CASSFGGAPVTAGELFF. Variable domain in full (rest from reference TRBV7-6 and TRBJ2-2): GAGVSQSPRYKVTKRGQDVALRCDPISGHVSLYWYRQALGQGPEFLTYFNYEAQQDKSGLPNDRFSAERPEGSISTLTIQRTEQRDSAMYRCASSFGGAPVTAGELFFGEGSRLTVL.

In its sample, this clone was seen a few times. The chain recombines TRBV28 with TRBJ1-2, with D perhaps matching TRBD1 (5 bases). In germline, CDR1 is MDHEN, CDR2 SYDVKM. The ends were cut back, 5 bases at V and 0 bases at J, with 13 bases in the middle. This CDR3 region has 15 residues. CDR3 nucleotide sequence: TGTGCCAGCAGTACGTTGACAGTCCCTAACTATGGCTACACCTTC. Its translation is CASSTLTVPNYGYTF.

The genes are TRBV20-1 and TRBJ2-7, with 9 bases matching TRBD2. V gave up 3 bases and J gave up 2 bases; unmatched junction bases: 8. The germline V gene encodes CDR1 DFQATT and CDR2 SNEGSKA (reference sequence). This CDR3 has 15 residues. The CDR3 is CSASGVAGAPYEQYF. Here the CDR3 DNA reads TGCAGTGCTAGTGGGGTAGCGGGAGCACCCTACGAGCAGTACTTC.

The chain uses TRBV30 and TRBJ2-1; D not certain. Germline-derived CDR1 and CDR2 are GTSNPN and SVGIG (reference sequence). Trimming removed 4 bases from V and 3 bases from J, with 7 bases in between. The CDR3 spans 12 residues. Here the CDR3 DNA reads TGTGCCTGGAACCTAAACTACAATGAGCAGTTCTTC. Translated: CAWNLNYNEQFF.

The rearrangement links TRBV5-1 to TRBJ2-7; 8 bases are shared with TRBD1. The CDR3 extends over 14 amino acids. V lost 3 bases and J lost 4; bases outside the gene matches: 6. The germline CDR1 and CDR2 sequences are SGHRS and YFSETQ. CDR3 DNA: TGCGCCAGCAGCTACACGGGACAGGCTTACGAGCAGTACTTC. Translation: CASSYTGQAYEQYF.

CDR3 coding DNA: TGTGCCAGCAGTTTAGGCCGAGGGGGCAGGAGGCGGACCGAAGCTTTCTTT. It specifies CASSLGRGGRRRTEAFF. This rearrangement joins TRBV28 to TRBJ1-1; 7 positions match TRBD1. The CDR3 sequence is 17 residues long. The trim removed 2 bases at V and 8 bases at J, leaving 17 bases unmatched. Germline V gives CDR1 MDHEN, CDR2 SYDVKM.

The rearrangement links TRBV5-1 to TRBJ2-3; the D gene is possibly TRBD2 (7 bases). The V gene lost 0 bases and the J gene lost 0 bases, with 11 bases spanning the gap. This CDR3 is 16 amino acids long. CDR1 SGHRS and CDR2 YFSETQ come from the germline V gene. Written as DNA, the CDR3 is TGCGCCAGCAGCTTGGTGGGGGGGCTAAGCACAGATACGCAGTATTTT. It yields the protein CASSLVGGLSTDTQYF.

This clone is a singleton in its sample. The rearrangement joins TRBV7-9 to TRBJ1-4; perhaps TRBD1 as D (5 bases). Germline-derived CDR1 and CDR2 are SEHNR and FQNEAQ (reference sequence). This CDR3 contains 16 residues. Between the trimmed V and J ends, which lost 2 bases and 8 bases, there was a span of 18 bases. The CDR3 nucleotides are TGTGCCAGCAGCTTACCCCAGGGTCCCCGGAACGAAAAACTGTTTTTT. It encodes CASSLPQGPRNEKLFF.

This clone is a singleton in its sample. The rearrangement links TRBV27 to TRBJ1-2, with a possible D match to TRBD1 (5 bases). Trimming stripped 7 bases from V and 8 bases from J, with 8 bases between. This CDR3 is built from 10 residues. Looked up from germline, CDR1 is MNHEY and CDR2 is SMNVEV (reference sequence). The CDR3 reads CASTQGGYTF. CDR3 nucleotide sequence: TGTGCCAGCACCCAGGGAGGCTACACCTTC.

The genes are TRBV19 and TRBJ1-1; D is unresolved. Trimming removed 2 bases from V and 3 bases from J, with 7 bases in between. Germline CDR1 reads LNHDA; CDR2 reads SQIVND (reference sequence). CDR3 length: 13 amino acids. The DNA of the CDR3 is TGTGCCAGTAGTATAAAATCCGACACTGAAGCTTTCTTT. It codes for CASSIKSDTEAFF.

A single count supports this clone. The chain combines TRBV10-3 with TRBJ2-5; 8 bases match TRBD2. This CDR3 is 13 amino acids long. Germline loops: CDR1 ENHRY, CDR2 SYGVKD. Trimming took 8 bases from V and 4 from J; bases not matched to a gene: 6. The CDR3 DNA reads TGTGCCATCTCCGGGGGGGGCGGAGAGACCCAGTACTTC. It is translated as CAISGGGGETQYF.

This chain joins TRBV27 and TRBJ2-3; 11 bases map to TRBD2. CDR1 is MNHEY and CDR2 is SMNVEV in the germline V gene (reference sequence). V trimming: 6 bases; J trimming: 0 bases; junction bases outside the gene matches: 11. CDR3 length: 18 residues. CDR3 region: CASRPGTSGLTSTDTQYF. In DNA, the CDR3 is TGTGCCAGCAGGCCAGGGACTAGCGGTCTAACTAGCACAGATACGCAGTATTTT.

The chain couples TRBV28 to TRBJ1-5; D not resolved. The CDR3 has 14 amino acids. Germline V gene data show CDR1 as MDHEN and CDR2 as SYDVKM. Trimming left V 6 bases short and J 6 bases short, with 15 bases between. The CDR3 loop reads CASSHGRGTQPQHF. In nucleotides, the CDR3 is TGTGCCAGCAGCCACGGGCGGGGAACTCAGCCCCAGCATTTT.

This clone appeared a single time. The chain carries TRBV18 and TRBJ1-4; D call uncertain. The CDR3 extends over 16 amino acids. V shed 3 bases and J shed 0 bases, with 11 bases lying between them. CDR1 is KGHSH and CDR2 is LQKENI in the germline V gene. The CDR3 is CASSPRLSTTNEKLFF. For the CDR3, the DNA is TGTGCCAGCTCACCTCGACTAAGTACAACTAATGAAAAACTGTTTTTT.

The chain links TRBV11-3 to TRBJ2-3; 9 bases align to TRBD1. Trimming removed 5 bases from V and 3 bases from J; junction bases left unmatched: 12. Germline CDR1 SGHNT, CDR2 YENEEA. This CDR3 comprises 17 residues. CDR3 coding DNA: TGTGCCAGCAGCACTAAGGCGGGACAGGGTGTAACAGATACGCAGTATTTT. Encoded protein: CASSTKAGQGVTDTQYF.